The rows below give T cell receptor beta chains drawn from one sample of a study of blood T cell repertoires in COVID-19. Clones were sequenced by immunoSEQ multiplex PCR, and TCRdb holds only the in-frame ones, with some missing. The sample lists fewer than 250,000 clones, roughly 86% occurring once. The sample consisted of peripheral blood. Every receptor here comes from a man aged 60-69 years with acute or convalescent COVID-19. Both conserved end residues are part of each CDR3. A D gene is named only where the DNA matches it firmly. Clone size is not always given. Where it is, it says once, few, many or a class for expanded clones.

J: TRBJ1-3
D: .
V: TRBV9
size: .
DNA: TGTGCCAGCGGCCGTGGTGGAAACACCATATATTTT
CDR3: CASGRGGNTIYF

J: TRBJ2-2
D: .
V: TRBV5-4
size: .
DNA: TGTGCCAGCAGCCCCTCCGGGAGCAGCTCAAACACCGGGGAGCTGTTTTTT
CDR3: CASSPSGSSSNTGELFF

J: TRBJ1-4
D: .
V: TRBV4-2
size: once
DNA: TGTGCCAGCAGCCAAGAGGGAGGTGAAAAACTGTTTTTT
CDR3: CASSQEGGEKLFF

J: TRBJ1-2
D: .
V: TRBV4-3
size: .
DNA: TGCGCCAGCAGCCAAGACTGGGAGGTTCCCACCTTC
CDR3: CASSQDWEVPTF

J: TRBJ2-2
D: TRBD1
V: TRBV6-6
size: .
DNA: TGTGCCAGCAGTTACTTCGGGACAGATCCCCCCGGGGAGCTGTTTTTT
CDR3: CASSYFGTDPPGELFF

J: TRBJ1-1
D: .
V: TRBV7-3
size: few
DNA: TGTGCCAGCAGCTTAATCCCGACAGGTGTTGAAGCTTTCTTT
CDR3: CASSLIPTGVEAFF

J: TRBJ2-7
D: TRBD2
V: TRBV11-2
size: .
DNA: TGTGCCAGCAGCAACGGGGGTCTCGCGGGGGGGCGGACCTACGAGCAGTACTTC
CDR3: CASSNGGLAGGRTYEQYF

J: TRBJ2-7
D: .
V: TRBV4-1
size: few
DNA: TGCGCCAGCAGCCAGACAGACATCCTCGGCGAGCAGTACTTC
CDR3: CASSQTDILGEQYF

J: TRBJ2-2
D: .
V: TRBV5-8
size: few
DNA: TGTGCCAGCAGCCCTGGGAGGGGACAACTCTTAATCACCGGGGAGCTGTTTTTT
CDR3: CASSPGRGQLLITGELFF

J: TRBJ2-1
D: TRBD1
V: TRBV28
size: .
DNA: TGTGCCAGCAGTTTGACGGGACAGGGCTCCTACAATGAGCAGTTCTTC
CDR3: CASSLTGQGSYNEQFF

J: TRBJ2-3
D: TRBD2
V: TRBV2
size: .
DNA: TGTGCCAGCAGTGAAGGTCTAAGGACTAGCGGGGGGGATACGCAGTATTTT
CDR3: CASSEGLRTSGGDTQYF

J: TRBJ2-3
D: .
V: TRBV9
size: .
DNA: TGTGCCAGCAGCACCCACAGGGAGAGTAGCACAGATACGCAGTATTTT
CDR3: CASSTHRESSTDTQYF

J: TRBJ2-1
D: TRBD2
V: TRBV18
size: .
DNA: TGTGCCAGCTCACCACGGGGCGGGGGGAACAATGAGCAGTTCTTC
CDR3: CASSPRGGGNNEQFF

J: TRBJ1-2
D: .
V: TRBV6-5
size: .
DNA: TGTGCCAGCAGTTACGGGGGCGCGAACTATGGCTACACCTTC
CDR3: CASSYGGANYGYTF

J: TRBJ2-7
D: TRBD2
V: TRBV3-1/TRBV3-2
size: .
DNA: TGTGCCAGCAGCCAGACTAGCGGGGGGTCGTACGAGCAGTACTTC
CDR3: CASSQTSGGSYEQYF

J: TRBJ2-1
D: TRBD1
V: TRBV5-4
size: .
DNA: TGTGCCAGCAGCTCCCCCGGGACAGGGAAAGGCAATGAGCAGTTCTTC
CDR3: CASSSPGTGKGNEQFF

J: TRBJ1-4
D: TRBD1
V: TRBV19
size: .
DNA: TGTGCCAGTAGTATAGTCGGGACAGGTGAAAAACTGTTTTTT
CDR3: CASSIVGTGEKLFF

J: TRBJ1-4
D: TRBD1
V: TRBV11-2
size: once
DNA: TGTGCCAGCAGCCCCAGGGACAGGGGGGCTGAAAAACTGTTTTTT
CDR3: CASSPRDRGAEKLFF

J: TRBJ2-5
D: TRBD2
V: TRBV6-2/TRBV6-3
size: .
DNA: TGTGCCAGCAGTTACTCTTCCAGCGGGGGAGCCAAAGGGGCCCAAGAGACCCAGTACTTC
CDR3: CASSYSSSGGAKGAQETQYF

J: TRBJ2-4
D: .
V: TRBV18
size: .
DNA: TGTGCCAGCTCTTACAGAGGGCAAGCCCCGGTGGCCAAAAACATTCAGTACTTC
CDR3: CASSYRGQAPVAKNIQYF

J: TRBJ1-2
D: .
V: TRBV3-1/TRBV3-2
size: .
DNA: TGTGCCAGCAGCGGCACTCAGGGGTTCTATGGCTACACCTTC
CDR3: CASSGTQGFYGYTF

J: TRBJ2-7
D: TRBD1
V: TRBV27
size: .
DNA: TGTGCCAGCAGCCCGCAGGGACAGGGGGGGGGACAGTACTTC
CDR3: CASSPQGQGGGQYF

J: TRBJ1-1
D: .
V: TRBV3-1/TRBV3-2
size: .
DNA: TGTGCCAGCACAGGACACCGGAACACTGAAGCTTTCTTT
CDR3: CASTGHRNTEAFF

J: TRBJ2-1
D: .
V: TRBV11-3
size: .
DNA: TGTGCCAGCAGCTTAGAGATTAAGGCGGGCCAGGCCAATGAGCAGTTCTTC
CDR3: CASSLEIKAGQANEQFF

J: TRBJ2-3
D: TRBD2
V: TRBV4-1
size: .
DNA: TGCGCCAGCAGCCACGCTAGCGGGGGGGCCGCAGATACGCAGTATTTT
CDR3: CASSHASGGAADTQYF

J: TRBJ1-2
D: .
V: TRBV28
size: .
DNA: TGTGCCAGCCGATTTAGGACCGGAGGGTACACCTTC
CDR3: CASRFRTGGYTF

J: TRBJ1-2
D: .
V: TRBV28
size: few
DNA: TGTGCCAGCAGTTCACAGGGCTCTGGCTACACCTTC
CDR3: CASSSQGSGYTF

J: TRBJ2-7
D: TRBD1
V: TRBV9
size: .
DNA: TGTGCCAGCAGCGTTGGACAGGGGGTTACCGAGCAGTACTTC
CDR3: CASSVGQGVTEQYF